The clone carrying this TCR beta chain was observed many times. The target antigen is unknown. The sample originates from a study of response to subunit inactivated influenza vaccine. One entry per CDR3 protein results from TCRdb running MiXCR on the RT-PCR reads. Found here are fewer than 750,000 distinct CDR3 sequences, about 15% of them singletons; the top ten hold over 8.5%. CDR1 and CDR2 from the germline V gene are SNHLY and FYNNEI. The ends lost 5 bases at V and 6 bases at J; junction bases unmatched: 7. The CDR3 runs 13 residues. Study findings and constraints: It was the authors' suggestion that each seasonal influenza vaccination recruits few new T cells.

The chain couples TRBV2 to TRBJ2-7; 7 bases are a match to TRBD2. The receptor comes from a man aged 45-65 years who received an inactivated influenza vaccine. Sample: PBMCs from blood, taken roughly 12 days after vaccination. The CDR3, as DNA: TGTGCCAGCAGTTTCCGGGAGGCGGGCGAGCAGTACTTC. Translated: CASSFREAGEQYF.